The source of this TCR beta chain is a study of shared clonotypes between healthy human individuals. The study's findings and limits: The rarefaction results pointed to incomplete sorted-subset sequencing despite large depth.

The protocol was immunoSEQ multiplex PCR, while the TCRdb copy is restricted to in-frame clones and leaves out a portion. The sample contains fewer than 200,000 clones, roughly 91% of which appear only once. Points on this clone: What it binds is unknown.

The receptor was isolated from a woman in her thirties in good health. Sequencing used naive CD4+ T cells sorted from blood. Subset described: CD45RA+ positively selected.

This chain's CDR3 is CATSQGGRDEQYF. The CDR3 DNA reads as TGTGCCACCAGTCAGGGGGGAAGGGACGAGCAGTACTTC. The genes are TRBV15 and TRBJ2-7, with TRBD1 as a possible D gene (7 bases). The germline V gene has CDR1 LNHNV and CDR2 YYDKDF (reference sequence). The CDR3 has 13 amino acids. The germline V and J ends were trimmed by 6 bases and 5 bases, with 14 bases remaining between them.